The entry below describes one T cell receptor beta chain. Its antigen is as yet unknown. In replicate PCRs of sorted subsets, roughly 210 ng DNA, approximately 32,000 T cell genomes, was used. The assay was immunoSEQ multiplex PCR, and TCRdb's table has in-frame clones only and misses some. Among approximately 1.9 million clones listed, roughly 95% were seen once. The naive CD8 population came from CD45RO-negative cells selected for CCR7, without terminally differentiated effector memory CD45RA+ cells. The CDR3 runs to 14 residues. The germline V gene encodes CDR1 LGHNA and CDR2 YNFKEQ. Trimming pared 1 base from V and 5 bases from J, leaving 8 bases between. This record comes from a study of shared clonotypes between healthy human individuals. Background on the study: The cohort had two women and a few men, ages 18 to 49.

Regarding the study as a whole: A few donors held around 5% of naive CD4 clonotypes in common. Clonotypes shared by all four donors outscored non-shared clonotypes in generation probability.

Sequenced sample: naive CD8+ T cells from PBMCs. The TCR comes from a man younger than 35 in good health. Some clones in this sample may be carry-over from other donors' samples. This rearrangement joins TRBV4-2 to TRBJ1-4; D is ambiguous. The CDR3 here is CASSQGVGNEKLFF. In DNA form, the CDR3 reads TGTGCCAGCAGCCAAGGCGTAGGGAATGAAAAACTGTTTTTT.